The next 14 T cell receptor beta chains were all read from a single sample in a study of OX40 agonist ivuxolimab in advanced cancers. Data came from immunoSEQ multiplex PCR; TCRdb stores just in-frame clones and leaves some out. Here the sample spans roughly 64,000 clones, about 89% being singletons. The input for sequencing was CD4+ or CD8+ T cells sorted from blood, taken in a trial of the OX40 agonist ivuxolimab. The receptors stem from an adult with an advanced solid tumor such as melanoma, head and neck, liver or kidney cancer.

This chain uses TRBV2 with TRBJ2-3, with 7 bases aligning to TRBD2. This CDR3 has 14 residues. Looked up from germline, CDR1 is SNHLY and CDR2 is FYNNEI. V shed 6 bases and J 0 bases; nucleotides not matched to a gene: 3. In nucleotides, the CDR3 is TGTGCCAGCAGGGTTAGCGGGAGCACAGATACGCAGTATTTT. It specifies CASRVSGSTDTQYF.

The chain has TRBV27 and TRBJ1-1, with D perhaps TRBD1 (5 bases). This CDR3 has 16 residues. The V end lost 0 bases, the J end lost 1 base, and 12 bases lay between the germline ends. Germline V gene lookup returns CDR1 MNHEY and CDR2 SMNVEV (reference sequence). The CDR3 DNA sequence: TGTGCCAGCAGTTTATCGGGCAGGGTCGCGAACACTGAAGCTTTCTTT. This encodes CASSLSGRVANTEAFF.

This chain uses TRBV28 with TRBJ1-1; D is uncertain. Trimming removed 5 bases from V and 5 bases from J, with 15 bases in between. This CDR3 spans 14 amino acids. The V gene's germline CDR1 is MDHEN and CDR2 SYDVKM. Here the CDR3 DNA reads TGTGCCAGCAGTGAATTACAGAGGCGGACTGAAGCTTTCTTT. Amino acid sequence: CASSELQRRTEAFF.

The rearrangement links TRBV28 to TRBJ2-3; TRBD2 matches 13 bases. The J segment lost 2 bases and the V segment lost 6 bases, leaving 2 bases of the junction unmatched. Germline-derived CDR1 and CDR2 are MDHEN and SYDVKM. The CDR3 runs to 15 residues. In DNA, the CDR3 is TGTGCCAGCAGACTAGCGGGAGGGTCCACAGATACGCAGTATTTT. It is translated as CASRLAGGSTDTQYF.

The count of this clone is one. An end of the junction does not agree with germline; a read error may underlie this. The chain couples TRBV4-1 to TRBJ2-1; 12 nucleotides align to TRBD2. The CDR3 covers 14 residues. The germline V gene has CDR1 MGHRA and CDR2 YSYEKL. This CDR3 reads CASNLAGGHNGQFF. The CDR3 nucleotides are TGCGCCAGCAACCTAGCGGGAGGGCACAATGGGCAGTTCTTC.

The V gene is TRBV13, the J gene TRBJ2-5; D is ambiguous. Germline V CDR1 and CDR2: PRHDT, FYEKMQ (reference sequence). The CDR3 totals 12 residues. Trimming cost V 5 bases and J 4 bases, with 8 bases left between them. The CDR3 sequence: CASSRPTETQYF. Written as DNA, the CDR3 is TGTGCCAGCAGCCGCCCGACAGAGACCCAGTACTTC. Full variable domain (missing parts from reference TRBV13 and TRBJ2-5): AAGVIQSPRHLIKEKRETATLKCYPIPRHDTVYWYQQGPGQDPQFLISFYEKMQSDKGSIPDRFSAQQFSDYHSELNMSSLELGDSALYFCASSRPTETQYFGPGTRLLVL.

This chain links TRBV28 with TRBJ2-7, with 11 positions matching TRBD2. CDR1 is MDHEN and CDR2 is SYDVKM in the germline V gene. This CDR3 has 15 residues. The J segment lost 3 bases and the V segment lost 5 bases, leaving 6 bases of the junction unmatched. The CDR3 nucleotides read TGTGCCAGCAGTACGTTAGCGGGAGGGAACTACGAGCAGTACTTC. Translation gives CASSTLAGGNYEQYF.

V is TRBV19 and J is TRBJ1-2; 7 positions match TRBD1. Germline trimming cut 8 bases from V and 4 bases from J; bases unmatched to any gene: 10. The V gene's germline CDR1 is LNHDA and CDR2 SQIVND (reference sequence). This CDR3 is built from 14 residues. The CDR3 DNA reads TGTGCCAGTCAAAACGGACAGGTACGCTATGGCTACACCTTC. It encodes CASQNGQVRYGYTF. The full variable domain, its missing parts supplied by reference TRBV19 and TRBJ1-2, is DGGITQSPKYLFRKEGQNVTLSCEQNLNHDAMYWYRQDPGQGLRLIYYSQIVNDFQKGDIAEGYSVSREKKESFPLTVTSAQKNPTAFYLCASQNGQVRYGYTFGSGTRLTVV.

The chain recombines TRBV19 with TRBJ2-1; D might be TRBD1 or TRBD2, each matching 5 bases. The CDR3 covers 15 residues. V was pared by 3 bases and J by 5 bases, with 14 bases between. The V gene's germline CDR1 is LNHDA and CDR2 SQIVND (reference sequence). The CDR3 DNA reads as TGTGCCAGTAGTATCGGTAGGGGAGATAACAATGAGCAGTTCTTC. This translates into CASSIGRGDNNEQFF.

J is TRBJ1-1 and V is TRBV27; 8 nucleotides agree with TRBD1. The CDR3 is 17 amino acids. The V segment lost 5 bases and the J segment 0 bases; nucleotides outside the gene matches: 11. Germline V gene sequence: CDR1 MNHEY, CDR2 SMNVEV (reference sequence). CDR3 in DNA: TGTGCCAGCAGTCCTTCGGGCAGGGGGCATTTGAACACTGAAGCTTTCTTT. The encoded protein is CASSPSGRGHLNTEAFF.

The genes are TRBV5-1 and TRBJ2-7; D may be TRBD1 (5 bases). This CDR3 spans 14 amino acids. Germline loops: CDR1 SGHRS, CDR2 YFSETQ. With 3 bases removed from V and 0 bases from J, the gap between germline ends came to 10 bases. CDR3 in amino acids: CASSSGHSSYEQYF. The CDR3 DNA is TGCGCCAGCAGCTCCGGACACAGCTCCTACGAGCAGTACTTC.

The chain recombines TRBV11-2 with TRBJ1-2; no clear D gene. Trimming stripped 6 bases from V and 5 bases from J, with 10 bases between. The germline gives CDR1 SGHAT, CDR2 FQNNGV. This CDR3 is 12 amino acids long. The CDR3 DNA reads TGTGCCAGCAGACGGACGGAGTATGGCTACACCTTC. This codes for CASRRTEYGYTF.

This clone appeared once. CDR3 sequence (DNA): TGTGCAAGTCGCATAACCGGTTTTCTTTTCATGACGAGCTCCTACAATGAGCAGTTCTTC. Amino acids: CASRITGFLFMTSSYNEQFF. The chain links TRBV12-2 to TRBJ2-1. TRBV12-2 is a pseudogene locus. CDR3 length: 20 residues.

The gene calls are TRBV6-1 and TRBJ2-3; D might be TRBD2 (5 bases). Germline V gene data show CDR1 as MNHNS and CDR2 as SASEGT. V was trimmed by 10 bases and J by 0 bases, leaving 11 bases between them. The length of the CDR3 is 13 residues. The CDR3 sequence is CATLRLSTDTQYF. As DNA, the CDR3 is TGTGCCACCCTTAGACTAAGCACAGATACGCAGTATTTT.